The present entry profiles one T cell receptor (beta chain) with its context. Its antigen is still unknown. Repertoires were generated with immunoSEQ multiplex PCR, while TCRdb's copy carries only in-frame clones and drops some. The sample records 2.3 million or so clones, 93% being singletons. These data come from a study of shared clonotypes between healthy human individuals. Notes on the study in general: In having few donors, the study represented limited genetic and exposure-history diversity.

This receptor was obtained from a man aged 18 to 35 in good health. Some clones in this sample may be carry-over from other donors' samples. Source material: naive CD4+ T cells from PBMCs. Subset in this sample: CD45RA+ positively selected.

The CDR3 DNA reads TGTGCCAGCACTTCCGGGACGTGGGAGACCCAGTACTTC. This sequence encodes CASTSGTWETQYF. V and J are TRBV6-1 and TRBJ2-5, with D perhaps TRBD1 or TRBD2 (5 bases each). The V gene's germline CDR1 is MNHNS and CDR2 SASEGT. Trimming removed 7 bases from V and 5 bases from J, with 14 bases in between. The CDR3 runs 13 residues.